Listed here is a single T cell receptor beta chain. This clonotype has a count of ten or more. Its antigen remains unidentified. No much larger clone is present one base from it, and per-base qualities are unavailable. The study was a case-control design nested within a healthcare worker cohort in London, UK, with weekly nasopharyngeal swab PCR tests and blood sampling. Healthcare workers were enrolled in the week of the UK lockdown, from 23 to 31 March 2020, and were followed every week for up to roughly 16 weeks. The method behind the library was 5' RACE. The reads were generated on a NextSeq 500. The TCR library protocol attached unique molecular identifiers to individual cDNA molecules to correct for sequencing error and PCR bias. Sequencing covered both TCR alpha and beta chains, and within each sample the abundances of alpha and beta sequences were tightly co-correlated. As for how the authors treated the data: Decombinator V4 was used to perform V gene, J gene and CDR3 annotation of TCR sequences. Expanded TCRs were defined as changing significantly between any two time points under a Poisson model with p below 0.0001. TCR abundances were normalised to the total number of TCRs sequenced in each sample and reported as counts per million. TRAV1-2 paired with TRAJ12, TRAJ20 or TRAJ33 defined MAIT TCRs, while TRAV10 paired with TRAJ18 defined iNKT TCRs. VDJdb, accessed on 1 November 2021, was searched for TCRs annotated for CMV, EBV and SARS-CoV-2, and TCRs annotated for more than one antigen were excluded. Using fastp at Q25 and MiXCR, TCRdb reprocessed the public reads and kept productive beta chains. A single entry per CDR3 protein holds the most common genes and DNA from its merged rows. The V and J calls, along with clone size, are taken from TCRdb and not from the paper's own processing. The sample table shows roughly 80,000 distinct CDR3 sequences, and around 11% are seen once. The ten largest clones take up about 12% of the sample.

This entry comes from a study of early T cells in non-severe SARS-CoV-2 infection (dated by TCRdb to the early 2020s). As for the study more broadly: Because TCR sequencing was done on bulk RNA from unsorted whole blood, the alpha and beta chains could not be paired.

The CDR3 spans 14 residues, from the cysteine through the phenylalanine. Of the read, only the CDR3 DNA is kept; its 42 bases are in frame from base 1. CDR1 ENHRY and CDR2 SYGVKD were looked up in the germline V gene. Trimming removed 10 bases from V and 5 bases from J, leaving 20 bases between the germline ends. The study at large found these results: Matching against VDJdb was skewed toward anti-spike CD8 responses, likely underestimated virus-specific expansions, and missed private and CD4 specificities.

The sequence is built from TRBV10-3 and TRBJ2-5, with the D gene call left open. This specimen was whole blood, taken at baseline. This clonotype was obtained from an adult who was a healthcare worker with PCR-confirmed SARS-CoV-2 infection or an uninfected control (not recorded which). The CDR3 here reads CATSPEPPVETQYF. The sequenced DNA: TGTGCCACAAGTCCAGAGCCCCCAGTCGAGACCCAGTACTTC.